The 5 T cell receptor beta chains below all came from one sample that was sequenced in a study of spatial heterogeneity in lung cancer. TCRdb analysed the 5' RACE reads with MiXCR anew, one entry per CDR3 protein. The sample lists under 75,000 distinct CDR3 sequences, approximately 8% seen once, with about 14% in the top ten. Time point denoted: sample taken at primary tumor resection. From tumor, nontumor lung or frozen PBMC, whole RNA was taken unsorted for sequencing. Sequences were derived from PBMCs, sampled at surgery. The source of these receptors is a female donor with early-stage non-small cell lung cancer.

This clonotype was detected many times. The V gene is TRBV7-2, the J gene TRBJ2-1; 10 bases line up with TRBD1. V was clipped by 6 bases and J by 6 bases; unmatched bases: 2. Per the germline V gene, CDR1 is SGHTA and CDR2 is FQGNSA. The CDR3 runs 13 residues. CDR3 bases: TGTGCCAGCAGGACAGGGGGCCTCAATGAGCAGTTCTTC. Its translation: CASRTGGLNEQFF.

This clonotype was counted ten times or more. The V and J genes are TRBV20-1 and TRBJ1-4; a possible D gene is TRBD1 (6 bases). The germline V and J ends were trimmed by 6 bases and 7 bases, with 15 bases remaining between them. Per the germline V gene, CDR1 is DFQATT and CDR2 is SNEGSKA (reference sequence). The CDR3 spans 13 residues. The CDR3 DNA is TGCAGTGCCCCGGGGGGGGCTGTTGAAAAACTGTTTTTT. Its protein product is CSAPGGAVEKLFF.

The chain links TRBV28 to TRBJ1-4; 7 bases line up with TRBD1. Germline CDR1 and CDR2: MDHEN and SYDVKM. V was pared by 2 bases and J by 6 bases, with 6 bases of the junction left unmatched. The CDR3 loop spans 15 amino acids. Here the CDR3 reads CASSLGGTEDEKLFF. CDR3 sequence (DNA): TGTGCCAGCAGTTTAGGAGGGACAGAGGATGAAAAACTGTTTTTT.

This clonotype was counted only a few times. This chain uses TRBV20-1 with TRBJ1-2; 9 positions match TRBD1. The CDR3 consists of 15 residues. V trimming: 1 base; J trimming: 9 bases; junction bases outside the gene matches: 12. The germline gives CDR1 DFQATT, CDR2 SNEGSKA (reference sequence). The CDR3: CSARATGGMLSSYTF. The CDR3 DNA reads TGCAGTGCTAGAGCCACAGGGGGCATGTTATCAAGCTACACCTTC.

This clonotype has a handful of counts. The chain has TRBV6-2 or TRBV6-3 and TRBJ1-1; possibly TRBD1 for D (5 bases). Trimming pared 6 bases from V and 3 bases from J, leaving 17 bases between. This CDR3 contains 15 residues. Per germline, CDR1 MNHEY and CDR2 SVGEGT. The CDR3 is CASRSRDFRDTEAFF. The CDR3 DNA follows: TGTGCCAGCAGAAGCCGGGACTTCCGTGACACTGAAGCTTTCTTT.